This is a list of T cell receptor beta chains from one sample in a study of OX40 agonist ivuxolimab in advanced cancers. Assay used: immunoSEQ multiplex PCR; TCRdb lists only in-frame clones, some missing. The data contain about 61,000 clones, roughly 84% of them singletons. The sequenced sample was CD4+ or CD8+ T cells sorted from blood, obtained in a trial of the OX40 agonist ivuxolimab. These receptors came from an adult with an advanced solid tumor such as melanoma, head and neck, liver or kidney cancer. The CDR3 runs from the conserved cysteine through the conserved F or W. D genes are given only for firm matches. Rows may omit the clone size; those that give it use once, few, many or a size class.

V	length	size	J	D	CDR3	DNA
TRBV19	13	NA	TRBJ2-5	NA	CASRMNGRETQYF	TGTGCCAGTAGGATGAATGGGAGGGAGACCCAGTACTTC
TRBV5-1	15	NA	TRBJ2-4	NA	CASSFEGGAKNIQYF	TGCGCCAGCAGCTTCGAGGGGGGAGCCAAAAACATTCAGTACTTC
TRBV7-2	16	once	TRBJ2-1	TRBD1	CASSLRGQGSYNEQFF	TGTGCCAGCAGCTTAAGGGGACAGGGGTCCTACAATGAGCAGTTCTTC
TRBV4-1	14	NA	TRBJ2-1	TRBD2	CASSPTSDYNEQFF	TGCGCCAGCAGCCCGACTAGCGACTACAATGAGCAGTTCTTC
TRBV30	14	NA	TRBJ1-3	NA	CAWAPEGVSNTIYF	TGTGCCTGGGCCCCCGAAGGGGTATCAAACACCATATATTTT
TRBV6-1	13	NA	TRBJ2-7	TRBD1	CASRQGAPGEQYF	TGTGCCAGCAGACAGGGGGCGCCGGGCGAGCAGTACTTC
TRBV7-9	16	NA	TRBJ2-6	TRBD1	CASSLTGYSGANVLTF	TGTGCCAGCAGCTTGACAGGGTATTCGGGGGCCAACGTCCTGACTTTC
TRBV6-5	14	NA	TRBJ2-7	NA	CASSYSPYSYEQYF	TGTGCCAGCAGTTACTCGCCGTACAGCTACGAGCAGTACTTC
TRBV18	13	once	TRBJ2-7	TRBD1	CASSPGQGLEQYF	TGTGCCAGCTCACCAGGACAGGGACTCGAGCAGTACTTC
TRBV7-6	13	NA	TRBJ2-7	NA	CASSKTASYEQYF	TGTGCCAGCAGCAAAACAGCCTCCTACGAGCAGTACTTC
TRBV7-2	15	NA	TRBJ2-5	NA	CASSNSEGGQETQYF	TGTGCCAGCAGTAACTCCGAGGGGGGACAAGAGACCCAGTACTTC
TRBV5-4	14	NA	TRBJ1-1	TRBD1	CASSQQGAYTEAFF	TGTGCCAGCAGCCAACAGGGGGCGTACACTGAAGCTTTCTTT
TRBV10-1	12	NA	TRBJ2-5	NA	CASSGGMETQYF	TGCGCCAGCAGTGGGGGAATGGAGACCCAGTACTTC
TRBV5-1	13	NA	TRBJ2-3	NA	CASSGTSTDTQYF	TGCGCCAGCAGCGGGACGAGCACAGATACGCAGTATTTT
TRBV7-9	12	few	TRBJ2-5	NA	CASSQSLETQYF	TGTGCCAGCAGCCAATCATTAGAGACCCAGTACTTC
TRBV10-3	13	NA	TRBJ1-5	NA	CAISGPEDQPQHF	TGTGCCATCAGTGGTCCAGAGGATCAGCCCCAGCATTTT
TRBV30	16	NA	TRBJ2-3	TRBD2	CAWSVGSSGSSDTQYF	TGTGCCTGGAGTGTAGGGTCTAGCGGGAGTTCAGATACGCAGTATTTT
TRBV19	16	once	TRBJ2-6	TRBD2	CASSIGGGSGANVLTF	TGTGCCAGTAGTATAGGGGGGGGCTCTGGGGCCAACGTCCTGACTTTC